This T cell receptor beta chain emerged from a study of T cells in Graves' hyperthyroidism and ophthalmopathy. About the study: Specimen type is peripheral blood, collected at initial diagnosis prior to any treatment.

Overall study findings and caveats: Stable hyperthyroidism was told apart from ophthalmopathy by a model built on 13 V-J features. Prediction of ophthalmopathy progression came a median about 6 months pre-onset.

Isolation of PBMCs was performed on 10 ml fresh peripheral blood. The TCR beta CDR3 regions underwent amplification using RNA transcripts as the source. First-round RT-PCR with HTBI primers amplified the TCR CDR3 region. TCRdb reanalysed the multiplex PCR reads using MiXCR and keeps one entry per CDR3 protein. The repertoire holds under 250,000 distinct CDR3 sequences, more than 15% seen once, with roughly 53% in the top ten. In regard to this clonotype: Its antigen remains unidentified.

The sample comprised blood. The origin of this receptor is a man aged 50 or older with Graves' hyperthyroidism.

The CDR3: CASSSYQGTGELFF. In nucleotides, the CDR3 is TGTGCCAGCAGTTCCTACCAGGGCACCGGGGAGCTGTTTTTT. V and J are TRBV28 and TRBJ2-2; D is possibly TRBD1 (5 bases). CDR1 is MDHEN, CDR2 SYDVKM, per germline. The CDR3 covers 14 residues. V was cut by 4 bases and J by 4 bases, with 10 bases left in between.